This T cell receptor (beta chain) was observed in a study of cytomegalovirus exposure and HLA in healthy donors. About this clone itself: Its antigen is unidentified.

Primers: 60 Vbeta forward and 13 Jbeta reverse. Repertoires were generated with immunoSEQ multiplex PCR, while TCRdb's copy carries only in-frame clones and drops some. The sample lists about 200,000 clones, approximately 82% occurring once. Overall study findings and caveats: No immune exposure information besides CMV serostatus was available.

Germline assignment: CDR1 KGHSH and CDR2 LQKENI. The CDR3 is made up of 14 amino acids. Trimming stripped 3 bases from V and 0 bases from J, with 9 bases between. Sequenced: PBMCs. The chain is built from TRBV18 and TRBJ2-7; D unresolved. The sequence derives from a man between 18 and 29 years old in good health and CMV-seronegative. The chain's CDR3 is CASSPAGYSYEQYF. The CDR3 DNA sequence: TGTGCCAGCTCACCTGCCGGTTACTCCTACGAGCAGTACTTC.